A selection of T cell receptor beta chains follows, all from one sample in a study of cytomegalovirus exposure and HLA in healthy donors. Sequenced by immunoSEQ multiplex PCR; TCRdb stores in-frame clones only, minus some. The data show 95,000 to 150,000 clones, with approximately 72% seen just once and 1.5% held by the top ten. What was sequenced was PBMCs. The source of these receptors is a man younger than 35 in good health and CMV-seronegative. The CDR3 runs from the conserved cysteine through the conserved F or W. A D gene is named only where the DNA matches it firmly. Clone size is shown for a subset of rows, as once, few, many or a class of expanded clone.

D	V	size	J	CDR3	DNA
-	TRBV29-1	-	TRBJ2-1	CSVRLEPSEQFF	TGCAGCGTTAGACTAGAGCCCAGTGAGCAGTTCTTC
-	TRBV6-1	-	TRBJ2-7	CASSEGLVWGTTYEQYF	TGTGCCAGCAGTGAAGGACTAGTATGGGGTACTACCTACGAGCAGTACTTC
TRBD1	TRBV27	few	TRBJ1-5	CASSLRTGNSNQPQHF	TGTGCCAGCAGTCTCCGGACAGGGAATAGCAATCAGCCCCAGCATTTT
TRBD2	TRBV10-2	-	TRBJ2-7	CASSESGGAYEQYF	TGCGCCAGCAGTGAGTCTGGGGGGGCCTACGAGCAGTACTTC
TRBD1	TRBV28	-	TRBJ1-1	CASSRPGQWNTEAFF	TGTGCCAGCTCCCGTCCGGGACAGTGGAACACTGAAGCTTTCTTT
-	TRBV5-5	-	TRBJ2-7	CASSLVGAGVYEQYF	TGTGCCAGCAGCTTGGTCGGGGCAGGGGTCTACGAGCAGTACTTC
-	TRBV9	once	TRBJ1-2	CASSGMAGKANYGYTF	TGTGCCAGCAGCGGTATGGCAGGGAAAGCTAACTATGGCTACACCTTC
-	TRBV5-1	-	TRBJ2-2	CASSLVLRGELFF	TGCGCCAGCAGCTTGGTCTTGCGCGGGGAGCTGTTTTTT
-	TRBV28	-	TRBJ1-2	CASSLFWRIDYGYTF	TGTGCCAGCAGTTTATTTTGGCGGATTGACTATGGCTACACCTTC
-	TRBV5-1	-	TRBJ2-3	CASSPFQGTDTQYF	TGCGCCAGCAGCCCCTTCCAGGGCACAGATACGCAGTATTTT
-	TRBV27	-	TRBJ2-2	CASSPHRGGELFF	TGTGCCAGCAGTCCCCATCGGGGCGGGGAGCTGTTTTTT
TRBD1	TRBV5-5	-	TRBJ2-4	CASSLRGQALAKNIQYF	TGTGCCAGCAGCTTGAGGGGACAGGCACTAGCCAAAAACATTCAGTACTTC
TRBD1	TRBV2	few	TRBJ2-7	CASSEGGQGKYEQYF	TGTGCCAGCAGTGAAGGTGGACAGGGGAAGTACGAGCAGTACTTC
TRBD1	TRBV6-5	-	TRBJ1-2	CASSIYSDRGHGYTF	TGTGCCAGCAGTATCTATTCCGACAGGGGGCACGGCTACACCTTC
-	TRBV7-9	few	TRBJ1-4	CASSQEGRKLFF	TGTGCCAGCAGCCAAGAGGGTAGGAAACTGTTTTTT
TRBD1	TRBV19	-	TRBJ1-4	CASSIDPYRGLEKLFF	TGTGCCAGTAGTATAGATCCATACAGGGGGCTCGAAAAACTGTTTTTT
-	TRBV19	-	TRBJ1-4	CASSIRRQVGEKLFF	TGTGCCAGTAGTATACGTCGGCAGGTTGGTGAAAAACTGTTTTTT
TRBD2	TRBV10-2	few	TRBJ2-3	CASSEGLAGGDTQYF	TGCGCCAGCAGTGAGGGACTAGCGGGGGGGGATACGCAGTATTTT
-	TRBV6-1	-	TRBJ2-3	CASRRSDSSRDTQYF	TGTGCCTCGCGACGTTCGGACTCGTCGAGGGATACGCAGTATTTT
-	TRBV4-3	-	TRBJ2-4	CASSQDTTGYIQYF	TGCGCCAGCAGCCAAGATACGACAGGCTACATTCAGTACTTC
TRBD2	TRBV6-1	-	TRBJ2-1	CASGKASGGYNEQFF	TGTGCCAGCGGGAAGGCTAGCGGGGGGTACAATGAGCAGTTCTTC
-	TRBV14	-	TRBJ1-3	CASSQEIIPGNTIYF	TGTGCCAGCAGCCAAGAAATTATTCCTGGAAACACCATATATTTT
-	TRBV6-5	few	TRBJ1-5	CASSYSTGIEPQHF	TGTGCCAGCAGTTACTCAACAGGGATTGAGCCCCAGCATTTT
TRBD1	TRBV29-1	few	TRBJ1-1	CSVPSGTGFTEAFF	TGCAGCGTTCCCTCCGGGACAGGGTTCACTGAAGCTTTCTTT
TRBD1	TRBV5-5	-	TRBJ2-1	CASSPKPGTGGYNEQFF	TGTGCCAGCAGCCCCAAACCCGGGACAGGGGGTTACAATGAGCAGTTCTTC
-	TRBV10-3	-	TRBJ1-3	CAISPQVSGNTIYF	TGTGCCATCAGTCCTCAGGTGTCTGGAAACACCATATATTTT
TRBD2	TRBV7-7	few	TRBJ2-5	CASSLNSGSRETQYF	TGTGCCAGCAGCTTAAACAGCGGGAGTCGAGAGACCCAGTACTTC
-	TRBV2	-	TRBJ2-2	CASRPQGPGELFF	TGTGCCAGCAGGCCTCAGGGCCCCGGGGAGCTGTTTTTT
-	TRBV14	-	TRBJ2-7	CASSQVPGVGEQYF	TGTGCCAGCAGCCAAGTTCCGGGGGTTGGCGAGCAGTACTTC
-	TRBV9	-	TRBJ1-1	CASSVRTRAEAFF	TGTGCCAGCAGCGTACGAACCAGGGCTGAAGCTTTCTTT
TRBD1	TRBV4-2	-	TRBJ2-2	CASSQEDTGVSIANTGELFF	TGTGCCAGCAGCCAAGAGGATACAGGGGTGTCTATCGCGAACACCGGGGAGCTGTTTTTT
TRBD2	TRBV27	few	TRBJ2-7	CASSLRGLAGNPRSYEQYF	TGTGCCAGCAGTTTACGTGGACTAGCGGGAAACCCTAGGTCCTACGAGCAGTACTTC
-	TRBV27	-	TRBJ2-7	CASSPRDASYEQYF	TGTGCCAGCAGTCCGCGGGACGCCTCCTACGAGCAGTACTTC
-	TRBV27	few	TRBJ1-2	CASSLLAGDYGYTF	TGTGCCAGCAGTTTGTTAGCGGGGGACTATGGCTACACCTTC
-	TRBV7-6	-	TRBJ2-7	CASSLEASLNYEQYF	TGTGCCAGCAGCTTAGAAGCCTCTTTAAACTACGAGCAGTACTTC
-	TRBV5-6	-	TRBJ2-3	CASSFKSADTQYF	TGTGCCAGCAGCTTTAAATCCGCAGATACGCAGTATTTT
TRBD1	TRBV6-1	-	TRBJ2-7	CASRTGTGAYEQYF	TGTGCCAGCAGAACCGGGACAGGGGCCTACGAGCAGTACTTC
TRBD1	TRBV5-1	-	TRBJ1-2	CASSQQGTGSGYTF	TGCGCCAGCAGCCAGCAGGGGACAGGGTCCGGCTACACCTTC
-	TRBV15	-	TRBJ1-5	CATSRDPIAVRPNQPQHF	TGTGCCACCAGCAGAGATCCAATAGCGGTACGCCCCAATCAGCCCCAGCATTTT